This is a list of T cell receptor beta chains from one sample in a study of T-cell memory formation after mild COVID-19. TCRdb re-called the 5' RACE reads through MiXCR, storing one row per CDR3 protein. The repertoire holds under 550,000 distinct CDR3 sequences, with 15% to 20% as singletons. The sample consisted of PBMCs or a T cell subset sorted from them (not recorded which). The receptors shown here come from a man aged 18 to 30 who had mild COVID-19 (a few samples of this study predate the infection). Cell type and time point are not known. The CDR3 runs from the conserved cysteine through the conserved F or W. Fields, in order: clone size, V gene, D gene, J gene, CDR3 DNA, CDR3 protein. D genes are given only for firm matches. Clone size is given for some rows only: seen once, a few or many times, or a class if the clone is expanded.

>NA|TRBV6-2/TRBV6-3|NA|TRBJ1-2
TGTGCCAGCAGTTACGACTTGCTTAACTATGGCTACACCTTC
CASSYDLLNYGYTF
>few|TRBV2|TRBD2|TRBJ2-7
TGTGCCAGCAGAGATGAACTAGCGGGGGACTACGAGCAGTACTTC
CASRDELAGDYEQYF
>NA|TRBV24-1|NA|TRBJ2-5
TGTGCCACCAGTCCTCCGGGGCAAGAGACCCAGTACTTC
CATSPPGQETQYF
>NA|TRBV9|NA|TRBJ1-6
TGTGCCAGCAGCGTAGTAGGGGACCTCGGAAATTCACCCCTCCACTTT
CASSVVGDLGNSPLHF
>NA|TRBV6-4|NA|TRBJ2-3
TGTGCCAGCAGCCCCGGACAGACCTTTAGCACAGATACGCAGTATTTT
CASSPGQTFSTDTQYF
>NA|TRBV11-2|TRBD1|TRBJ1-6
TGTGCCAGCGGGCCAGGGGGTAATTCACCCCTCCACTTT
CASGPGGNSPLHF
>few|TRBV20-1|NA|TRBJ2-3
TGCAGTGCTACGGGGCGGGGATCAGATACGCAGTATTTT
CSATGRGSDTQYF
>few|TRBV20-1|NA|TRBJ2-1
TGCAGTGCGAGTGACGGTTTCAATGAGCAGTTCTTC
CSASDGFNEQFF
>NA|TRBV6-1|TRBD1|TRBJ1-1
TGTGCCAGCAGTGAAGCGGGGACAGGGGGTGAAGCTTTCTTT
CASSEAGTGGEAFF
>NA|TRBV6-2/TRBV6-3|TRBD1|TRBJ2-1
TGTGCCAGCAGGCCACGACAGGGGGAGCAGTTCTTC
CASRPRQGEQFF
>few|TRBV12-3/TRBV12-4|NA|TRBJ2-3
TGTGCCAGCAGTTTAGGTATGAGCACAGATACGCAGTATTTT
CASSLGMSTDTQYF
>NA|TRBV7-3|NA|TRBJ1-1
TGTGCCAGCAGCTTAACTCAGACTGGGGACACTGAAGCTTTCTTT
CASSLTQTGDTEAFF
>NA|TRBV7-2|NA|TRBJ1-6
TGTGCCAGCAGCCCGCTAGGGGGGGAGTCACCCCTCCACTTT
CASSPLGGESPLHF
>few|TRBV20-1|NA|TRBJ2-1
TGCAGTGCTAGAGAATCCGGCGGGCCCACCATCTACAATGAGCAGTTCTTC
CSARESGGPTIYNEQFF
>few|TRBV20-1|NA|TRBJ2-1
TGCAGTGCCCAGAGGGGTTATGGTGAGCAGTTCTTC
CSAQRGYGEQFF
>few|TRBV29-1|TRBD1|TRBJ2-3
TGCAGCGTTGATAGGGACAGGGGAAGCACAGATACGCAGTATTTT
CSVDRDRGSTDTQYF
>few|TRBV6-5|NA|TRBJ2-2
TGTGCCAGCACCGACCGCGAGAGGGGGTCTGGCACCGGGGAGCTGTTTTTT
CASTDRERGSGTGELFF
>NA|TRBV20-1|NA|TRBJ2-3
TGCAGTGCTAGAGATGTAAAGCGGACCTTGGATGGGACGCAGTATTTT
CSARDVKRTLDGTQYF
>NA|TRBV5-1|NA|TRBJ2-3
TGCGCCAGCAGCTTTGACCCCGGAGATACGCAGTATTTT
CASSFDPGDTQYF
>few|TRBV9|NA|TRBJ1-2
TGTGCCAGCAGCGTAGGAGTCGGCAGGAACTATGGCTACACCTTC
CASSVGVGRNYGYTF
>NA|TRBV3-1|TRBD1|TRBJ1-1
TGTGCCAGCAGCCAAGATGGGACAGGGTTGAGTTCTGAAGCTTTCTTT
CASSQDGTGLSSEAFF
>NA|TRBV5-1|TRBD1|TRBJ1-6
TGCGCCAGCAGCTCCGGGACAGGGGGTCGTCGCGATTCACCCCTCCACTTT
CASSSGTGGRRDSPLHF
>few|TRBV7-2|NA|TRBJ2-2
TGTGCCAGCAGCTTATACGGGGGGCCCTACACCGGGGAGCTGTTTTTT
CASSLYGGPYTGELFF
>NA|TRBV28|NA|TRBJ2-3
TGTGCCAGCATGCCCAGCGGAGATACGCAGTATTTT
CASMPSGDTQYF
>few|TRBV7-6|TRBD2|TRBJ2-1
TGTGCCAGCAGCTTTGGCGGGGGGGCGAGGTACAATGAGCAGTTCTTC
CASSFGGGARYNEQFF
>few|TRBV9|NA|TRBJ1-2
TGTGCCAGCAGTCCTACACCGGAAAACTATGGCTACACCTTC
CASSPTPENYGYTF
>NA|TRBV12-3/TRBV12-4|NA|TRBJ2-1
TGTGCCAGCAGTCGACTTAATGAGCAGTTCTTC
CASSRLNEQFF
>many|TRBV7-3|NA|TRBJ2-2
TGTGCCAGCAGCTTAAATGCGCCGCCGGCCGGGGAGCTGTTTTTT
CASSLNAPPAGELFF
>NA|TRBV7-2|TRBD2|TRBJ2-5
TGTGCCAGCAGCATACTAGCGGGGCAAGAGACCCAGTACTTC
CASSILAGQETQYF
>few|TRBV9|NA|TRBJ2-5
TGTGCCAGCAGCGTAGCTTCCAGAGAGAAGGAGACCCAGTACTTC
CASSVASREKETQYF
>many|TRBV12-3/TRBV12-4|NA|TRBJ1-2
TGTGCCAGCAGTCCCGGGGGGCTCTATGGCTACACCTTC
CASSPGGLYGYTF
>few|TRBV6-1|NA|TRBJ1-2
TGTGCCAGCAGCGTAATACAGGGAAACTATGGCTACACCTTC
CASSVIQGNYGYTF
>few|TRBV5-1|NA|TRBJ2-5
TGCGCCAGCAGCTTGGGACAGATAGAGACCCAGTACTTC
CASSLGQIETQYF
>NA|TRBV11-1|NA|TRBJ2-1
TGTGCCAGCAGCTTAAAAACGGTTGAGCAGTTCTTC
CASSLKTVEQFF
>few|TRBV27|NA|TRBJ2-2
TGTGCCAGCAGTATACACCTGGGAAAGGGTGGGGAGCTGTTTTTT
CASSIHLGKGGELFF
>NA|TRBV6-2/TRBV6-3|NA|TRBJ2-5
TGTGCCAGCAGTTACCTCGGGAGAGAGACCCAGTACTTC
CASSYLGRETQYF
>NA|TRBV5-1|TRBD1|TRBJ2-3
TGCGCCAGCAGCTTGGGACAGGGTAGCACAGATACGAAGTATTTT
CASSLGQGSTDTKYF
>NA|TRBV6-1|TRBD2|TRBJ2-3
TGTGCCAGCAGAGCGGGACTAGCGGTCGCTCCCGCCTATTTT
CASRAGLAVAPAYF
>NA|TRBV20-1|NA|TRBJ2-1
TGCAGTGCTCGTGCGGACCGTTACAATGAGCAGTTCTTC
CSARADRYNEQFF
>few|TRBV29-1|TRBD1|TRBJ1-1
TGCAGCACGAAACAGGGGGGAACTGAAGCTTTCTTT
CSTKQGGTEAFF
>few|TRBV5-1|TRBD2|TRBJ2-5
TGCGCCAGCAGCTTGACAGCGGGGGGGCCCCAAGAGACCCAGTACTTC
CASSLTAGGPQETQYF
>NA|TRBV6-5|NA|TRBJ2-7
TGTGCCAGCAGCTCCCTTTCTTGGCCCTACGAGCAGTACTTC
CASSSLSWPYEQYF
>NA|TRBV2|NA|TRBJ2-2
TGTGCCAGCACCGAAGAAGGGGGGGAGCTGTTTTTT
CASTEEGGELFF
>many|TRBV5-1|TRBD1|TRBJ1-3
TGCGCCAGCAGCCGGGGTCCAGGGGACAGCCGAAACACCATATATTTT
CASSRGPGDSRNTIYF
>few|TRBV15|NA|TRBJ1-1
TGTGCCACCAGCAGCGGCATGGCTGAAGCTTTCTTT
CATSSGMAEAFF
>few|TRBV11-2|NA|TRBJ2-7
TGTGCCAGCAGTGTGGGGCTGTCCTACGAGCAGTACTTC
CASSVGLSYEQYF
>once|TRBV7-6|TRBD1|TRBJ2-1
TGTGCCAGCAGCTTTGGTGGACAGGGGGCGAGGAATGAGCAGTTCTTC
CASSFGGQGARNEQFF
>NA|TRBV30|NA|TRBJ2-7
TGTGCCTGGGAAGACAGGAGCTCCTACGAGCAGTACTTC
CAWEDRSSYEQYF
>NA|TRBV15|NA|TRBJ1-5
TGTGCCACCAGCAACCGCCGGGCGGGCGATCAGCCCCAGCATTTT
CATSNRRAGDQPQHF
>few|TRBV4-2|NA|TRBJ2-5
TGTGCCAGCAGCCCGGGGAGGTCGGGGGAGACCCAGTACTTC
CASSPGRSGETQYF
>NA|TRBV6-2/TRBV6-3|NA|TRBJ2-7
TGTGCCAGCAGTTACAGGTCTGGGATGGTCGAGCAGTACTTC
CASSYRSGMVEQYF
>few|TRBV9|NA|TRBJ2-7
TGTGCCAGCAGCGTAGGTGACCAGCCACAATTCTACGAGCAGTACTTC
CASSVGDQPQFYEQYF
>NA|TRBV5-1|TRBD1|TRBJ2-2
TGCGCCAGCAGACAACGGACAGGCTCGAACACCGGGGAGCTGTTTTTT
CASRQRTGSNTGELFF
>NA|TRBV14|NA|TRBJ2-3
TGTGCCAGCAGCCAAGGTGTCCGTAGCACAGATACGCAGTATTTT
CASSQGVRSTDTQYF
>NA|TRBV6-5|NA|TRBJ2-5
TGTGCCAGCAGTTACCCGGGTAAAGAGACCCAGTACTTC
CASSYPGKETQYF
>NA|TRBV4-3|NA|TRBJ2-1
TGCGCCAGCAGCCAAGAAGGGGATTTTCTGGACAATGAGCAGTTCTTC
CASSQEGDFLDNEQFF
>NA|TRBV20-1|NA|TRBJ1-6
TGCAGTGCTAGATCGGGAGGGGTTACCTCACCCCTCCACTTT
CSARSGGVTSPLHF
>NA|TRBV7-9|TRBD2|TRBJ2-5
TGTGCCAGCAGCTTATACCCCAGGGAGGGGCAAGAGACCCAGTACTTC
CASSLYPREGQETQYF
>many|TRBV24-1|NA|TRBJ2-1
TGTGCCACCAGTGTGGCAGGGAATTTTGAGCAGTTCTTC
CATSVAGNFEQFF
>NA|TRBV6-5|NA|TRBJ1-1
TGTGCCAGCAGTAGGGGATCCCCGGGGACTGAAGCTTTCTTT
CASSRGSPGTEAFF